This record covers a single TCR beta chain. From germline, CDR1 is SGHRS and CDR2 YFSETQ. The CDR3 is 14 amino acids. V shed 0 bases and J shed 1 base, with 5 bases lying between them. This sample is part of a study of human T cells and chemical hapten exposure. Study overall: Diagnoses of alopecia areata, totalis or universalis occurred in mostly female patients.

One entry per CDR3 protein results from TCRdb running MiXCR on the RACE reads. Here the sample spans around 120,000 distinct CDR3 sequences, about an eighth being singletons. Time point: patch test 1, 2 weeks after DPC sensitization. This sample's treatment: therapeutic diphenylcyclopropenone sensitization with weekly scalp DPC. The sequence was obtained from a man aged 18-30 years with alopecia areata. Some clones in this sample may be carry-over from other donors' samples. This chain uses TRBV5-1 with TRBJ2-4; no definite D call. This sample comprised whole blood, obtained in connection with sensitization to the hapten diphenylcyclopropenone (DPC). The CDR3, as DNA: TGCGCCAGCAGCTTGGATCCGGCCAAAAACATTCAGTACTTC. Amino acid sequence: CASSLDPAKNIQYF. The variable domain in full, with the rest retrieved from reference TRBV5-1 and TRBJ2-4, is KAGVTQTPRYLIKTRGQQVTLSCSPISGHRSVSWYQQTPGQGLQFLFEYFSETQRNKGNFPGRFSGRQFSNSRSEMNVSTLELGDSALYLCASSLDPAKNIQYFGAGTRLSVL.